This section outlines one T cell receptor (beta chain) sequence together with its context. What it binds is not known. The source of the sample is a study of regulatory T cells in long-lasting Graves disease. The time point was: persistent/refractory GD, antithyroid drugs over 5 years with positive TRAb. With RNA extracted from PBMCs as input, the TCR library was made. Study results and caveats: Persistent disease samples used TRBV28, TRBJ1-2 and TRBJ2-5 preferentially. Persistent patients had more shared public clonotypes (2,741) than new patients (about 970).

The authors built TCR beta libraries using iRepertoire HTBI primers and Arm-PCR of CDR3 regions. TCRdb passed the multiplex PCR reads through MiXCR, listing each CDR3 protein once. Of about 340,000 distinct CDR3 sequences listed, around a fifth are singletons. Germline CDR1 reads SGHKS; CDR2 reads YYEKEE (reference sequence). The V segment lost 1 base and the J segment 2 bases; nucleotides outside the gene matches: 10. This CDR3 region has 17 residues. The TCR comes from a female donor with Graves disease. V and J are TRBV5-5 and TRBJ2-5, with 8 positions matching TRBD1. This sample comprised peripheral blood mononuclear cells (PBMCs), obtained when the disease was refractory, from a patient treated with antithyroid drugs. Here the CDR3 reads CASSLRARGLGQETQYF. CDR3 in DNA: TGTGCCAGCAGCTTGAGGGCCAGGGGGCTAGGACAAGAGACCCAGTACTTC.